This is a list of T cell receptor beta chains from one sample in a study of T cell responses to AZD1222 COVID-19 vaccine. Assay used: immunoSEQ multiplex PCR; TCRdb lists only in-frame clones, some missing. This sample has tens of thousands of clones, with about 80% found just once. Specimen: peripheral blood, collected on day 0 of AZD1222 vaccination. The receptors were gathered from an adult in good health. Both conserved end residues are part of each CDR3. Fields, in order: V gene, clone size, J gene, D gene, CDR3 protein, CDR3 DNA. D genes are given only for firm matches. Clone size, where shown, is once, few, many, or a class for clones that have expanded.

TRBV27	.	TRBJ1-4	.	CASSLSREAVRLFF	TGTGCCAGCAGTTTATCGCGGGAGGCGGTTCGGCTGTTTTTT
TRBV7-7	.	TRBJ2-5	TRBD1	CASSLAFGTGAEGTQYF	TGTGCTAGCAGCTTAGCGTTTGGGACAGGGGCCGAAGGGACCCAGTACTTC
TRBV24-1	.	TRBJ2-3	TRBD1	CATSGTGGSDTQYF	TGTGCCACCAGTGGGACAGGGGGCTCAGATACGCAGTATTTT
TRBV9	.	TRBJ1-6	.	CASSPVGLYNSPLHF	TGTGCCAGCAGCCCAGTAGGTTTATATAATTCACCCCTCCACTTT
TRBV6-2/TRBV6-3	.	TRBJ2-7	TRBD1	CASSSRGWGQGYTLPYEQYF	TGTGCCAGCAGTTCACGCGGTTGGGGACAGGGGTACACCCTTCCCTACGAGCAGTACTTC
TRBV12-3/TRBV12-4	.	TRBJ1-2	TRBD1	CATGTGRGYGYTF	TGTGCCACAGGGACAGGGAGGGGGTATGGCTACACCTTC
TRBV2	.	TRBJ2-1	.	CASSESPKVDEQFF	TGTGCCAGCAGTGAATCTCCAAAAGTCGATGAGCAGTTCTTC
TRBV3-1/TRBV3-2	.	TRBJ2-1	TRBD2	CASYAGGHNEQFF	TGTGCCAGTTATGCGGGGGGGCACAATGAGCAGTTCTTC
TRBV3-1/TRBV3-2	.	TRBJ2-3	.	CASSQARASTDTQYF	TGTGCCAGCAGCCAAGCCCGGGCGAGCACAGATACGCAGTATTTT
TRBV16	.	TRBJ1-5	.	CASSQGQSDQPQHF	TGTGCCAGCAGCCAAGGGCAGTCAGATCAGCCCCAGCATTTT
TRBV3-1/TRBV3-2	.	TRBJ1-2	TRBD1	CASSHLQGGNYGYTF	TGTGCCAGCAGCCACCTTCAGGGGGGGAACTATGGCTACACCTTC
TRBV5-6	.	TRBJ1-1	TRBD1	CASSFKTGGWRTEAFF	TGTGCCAGCAGCTTCAAGACAGGGGGCTGGAGAACTGAAGCTTTCTTT
TRBV3-1/TRBV3-2	.	TRBJ1-6	.	CASSDMGNSPLHF	TGTGCCAGCAGTGACATGGGGAATTCACCCCTCCACTTT
TRBV28	.	TRBJ1-1	.	CASSLRATEAFF	TGTGCCAGCAGTTTACGGGCGACTGAAGCTTTCTTT
TRBV12-3/TRBV12-4	few	TRBJ1-5	TRBD1	CASRQGIQPQHF	TGTGCCAGCAGACAGGGGATTCAGCCCCAGCATTTT
TRBV6-2/TRBV6-3	.	TRBJ1-1	.	CASSYTQGNTEAFF	TGTGCCAGCAGTTACACCCAGGGGAACACTGAAGCTTTCTTT
TRBV7-3	.	TRBJ1-1	.	CASSLAAGSSGAFF	TGTGCCAGCAGCTTAGCGGCGGGATCCTCGGGGGCTTTCTTT